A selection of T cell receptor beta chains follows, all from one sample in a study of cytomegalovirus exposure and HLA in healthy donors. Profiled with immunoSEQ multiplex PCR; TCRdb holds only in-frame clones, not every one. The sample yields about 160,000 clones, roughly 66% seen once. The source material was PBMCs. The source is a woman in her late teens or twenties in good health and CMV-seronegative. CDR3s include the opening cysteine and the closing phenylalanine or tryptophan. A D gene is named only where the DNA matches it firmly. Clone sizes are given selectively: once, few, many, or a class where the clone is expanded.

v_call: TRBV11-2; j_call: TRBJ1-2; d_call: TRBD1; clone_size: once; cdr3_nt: TGTGCCAGCAGCTTAGGAAGTACAGGGGGTATAGCTAACTATGGCTACACCTTC; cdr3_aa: CASSLGSTGGIANYGYTF
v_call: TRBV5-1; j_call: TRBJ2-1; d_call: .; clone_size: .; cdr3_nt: TGCGCCAGCAGCTTGGCTAACTCCTACAATGAGCAGTTCTTC; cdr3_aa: CASSLANSYNEQFF
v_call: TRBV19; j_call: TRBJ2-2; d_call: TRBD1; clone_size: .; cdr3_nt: TGTGCCAGTAGTGGACAGGGTCCAAGCCTCACCGGGGAGCTGTTTTTT; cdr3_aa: CASSGQGPSLTGELFF
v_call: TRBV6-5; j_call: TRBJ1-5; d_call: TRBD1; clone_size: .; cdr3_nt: TGTGCCAGCAGTTACTCGGGGACAGTCGGTCAGCCCCAGCATTTT; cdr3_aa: CASSYSGTVGQPQHF
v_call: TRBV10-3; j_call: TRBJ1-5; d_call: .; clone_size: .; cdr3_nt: TGTGCCATCAGTGGCGGCAGTCAGCCCCAGCATTTT; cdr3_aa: CAISGGSQPQHF
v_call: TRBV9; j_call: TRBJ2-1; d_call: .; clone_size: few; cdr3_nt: TGTGCCAGCAGCGTATCATGGAGTGAGCAGTTCTTC; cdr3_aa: CASSVSWSEQFF
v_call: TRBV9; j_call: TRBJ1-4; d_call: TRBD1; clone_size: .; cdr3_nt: TGTGCCAGCAGCGCTACCGGGACAGTGAATGAAAAACTGTTTTTT; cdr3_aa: CASSATGTVNEKLFF
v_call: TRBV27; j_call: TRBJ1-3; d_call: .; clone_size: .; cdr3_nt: TGTGCCAGCAAGGGGTACGGAAACACCATATATTTT; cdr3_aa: CASKGYGNTIYF
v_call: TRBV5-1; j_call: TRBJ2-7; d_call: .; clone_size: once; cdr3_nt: TGCGCCAGCAGCTTGGAAGGGGAAACCTACGAGCAGTACTTC; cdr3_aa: CASSLEGETYEQYF
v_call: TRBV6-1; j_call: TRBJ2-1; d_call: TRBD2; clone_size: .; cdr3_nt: TGTGCCAGCAGCCCGACTAGCGGGGGAGTTAATGAGCAGTTCTTC; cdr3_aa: CASSPTSGGVNEQFF
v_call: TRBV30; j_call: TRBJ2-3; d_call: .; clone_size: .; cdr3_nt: TGTGCCGGTAACACAGCTACTAGCACAGATACGCAGTATTTT; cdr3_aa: CAGNTATSTDTQYF
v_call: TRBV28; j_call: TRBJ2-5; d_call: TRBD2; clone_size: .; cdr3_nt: TGTGCCAGCGGACGGAGCGGGGGAGGAGAGACCCAGTACTTC; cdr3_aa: CASGRSGGGETQYF
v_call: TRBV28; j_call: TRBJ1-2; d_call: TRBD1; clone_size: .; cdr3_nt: TGTGCCAGCAGCTGGCCCGGGACAGGCGGCCGATCCTTC; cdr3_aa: CASSWPGTGGRSF
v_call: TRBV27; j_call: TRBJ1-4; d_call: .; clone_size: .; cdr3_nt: TGTGCCAGCAGAAAAGGGGCAACTAATGAAAAACTGTTTTTT; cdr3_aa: CASRKGATNEKLFF
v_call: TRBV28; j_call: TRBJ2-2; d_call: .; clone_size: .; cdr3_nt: TGTGCCAGCAGTTTCAGGGCCACCGGGGAGCTGTTTTTT; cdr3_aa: CASSFRATGELFF
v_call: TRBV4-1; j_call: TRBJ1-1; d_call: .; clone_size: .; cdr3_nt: TGCGCCAGCAGCCCTGGACAGATGAACACTGAAGCTTTCTTT; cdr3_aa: CASSPGQMNTEAFF
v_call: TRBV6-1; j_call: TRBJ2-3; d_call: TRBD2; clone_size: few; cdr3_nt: TGTGCCAGCAGGGCAAGCGGGGTCACAGATACGCAGTATTTT; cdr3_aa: CASRASGVTDTQYF
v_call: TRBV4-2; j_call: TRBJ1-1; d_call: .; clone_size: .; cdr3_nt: TGTGCCAGCAGCCAAGTGAAAACAGCGGCTATGAACACTGAAGCTTTCTTT; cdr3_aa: CASSQVKTAAMNTEAFF
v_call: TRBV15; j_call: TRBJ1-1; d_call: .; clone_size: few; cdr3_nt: TGTGCCACCAGCAGGGAACGACTTGGACAGACAGAAGCTTTCTTT; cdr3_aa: CATSRERLGQTEAFF
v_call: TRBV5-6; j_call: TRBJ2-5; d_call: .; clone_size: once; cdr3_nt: TGTGCCAGCAGCCCGGGGGTAGGGGGCTTGGAGACCCAGTACTTC; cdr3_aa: CASSPGVGGLETQYF
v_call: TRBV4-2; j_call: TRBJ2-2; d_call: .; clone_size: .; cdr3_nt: TGTGCCAGCAGCCAAGCGACAGGCGGGGGCAAGGGCACCGGGGAGCTGTTTTTT; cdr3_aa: CASSQATGGGKGTGELFF
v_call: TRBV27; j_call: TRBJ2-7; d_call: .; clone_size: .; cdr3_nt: TGTGCCAGCAGTTTCGGGGTCTCCTACGAGCAGTACTTC; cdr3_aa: CASSFGVSYEQYF
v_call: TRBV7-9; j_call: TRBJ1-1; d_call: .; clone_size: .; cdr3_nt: TGTGCCAGCAGCTTAGGGGTAGGCGGTATGAACACTGAAGCTTTCTTT; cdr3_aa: CASSLGVGGMNTEAFF
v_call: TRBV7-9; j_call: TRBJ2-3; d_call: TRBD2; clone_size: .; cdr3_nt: TGTGCCAGCAGCTCCCTCGGCCTAGCGGGTTTCAGAACAGATACGCAGTATTTT; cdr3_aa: CASSSLGLAGFRTDTQYF
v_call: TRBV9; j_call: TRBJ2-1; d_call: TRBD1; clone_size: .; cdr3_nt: TGTGCCAGCAGCGCTGCCGGGACAGGGGGTCATGAGCAGTTCTTC; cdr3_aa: CASSAAGTGGHEQFF
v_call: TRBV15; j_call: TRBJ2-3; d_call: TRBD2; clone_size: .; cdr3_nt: TGTGCCACGAAAGGACGGGGGGTAGATACGCAGTATTTT; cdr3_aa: CATKGRGVDTQYF
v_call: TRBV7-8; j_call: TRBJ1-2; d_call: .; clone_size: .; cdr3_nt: TGTGCCAGCAGCTTAGCGGTCGCCAGATCCCATGGCTACACCTTC; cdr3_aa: CASSLAVARSHGYTF
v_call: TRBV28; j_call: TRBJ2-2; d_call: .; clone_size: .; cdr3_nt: TGTGCCAGCAGTTTCCCTAGCGAGAACACCGGGGAGCTGTTTTTT; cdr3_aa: CASSFPSENTGELFF
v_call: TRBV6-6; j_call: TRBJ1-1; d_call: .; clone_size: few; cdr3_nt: TGTGCCAGCAGTTACCCCTCGGACACTGAAGCTTTCTTT; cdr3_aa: CASSYPSDTEAFF
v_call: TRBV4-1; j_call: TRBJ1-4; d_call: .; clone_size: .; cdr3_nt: TGCGCCAGCAGCCCGCAGGCACCACTCGAAAAACTGTTTTTT; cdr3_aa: CASSPQAPLEKLFF
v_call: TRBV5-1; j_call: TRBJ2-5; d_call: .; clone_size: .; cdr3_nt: TGCGCCAGCAGCTTGGAGGGGTTACAAGAGACCCAGTACTTC; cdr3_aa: CASSLEGLQETQYF
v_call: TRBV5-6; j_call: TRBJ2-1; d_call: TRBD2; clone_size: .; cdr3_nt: TGTGCCAGCAGCCCTATGGGGGGAGCGGGAGGAAACAATGAGCAGTTCTTC; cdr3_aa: CASSPMGGAGGNNEQFF
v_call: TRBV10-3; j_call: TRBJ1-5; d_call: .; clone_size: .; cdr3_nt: TGTGCCATCAGTGAGGACAGGCAAGTTCAGCCCCAGCATTTT; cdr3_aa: CAISEDRQVQPQHF
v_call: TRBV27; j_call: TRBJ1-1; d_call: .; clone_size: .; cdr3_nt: TGTGCCAGCAGTTTCAGGCAGGGGTGGACTGAAGCTTTCTTT; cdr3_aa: CASSFRQGWTEAFF
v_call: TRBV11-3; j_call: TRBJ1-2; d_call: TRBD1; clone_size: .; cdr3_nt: TGTGCCAGCAGCTTAGGAGAGGGGGCGGACTATGGCTACACCTTC; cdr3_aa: CASSLGEGADYGYTF
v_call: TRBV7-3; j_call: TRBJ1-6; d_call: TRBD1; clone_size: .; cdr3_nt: TGTGCCAGCAGCCTGGACAGGGGTTATAATTCACCCCTCCACTTT; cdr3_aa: CASSLDRGYNSPLHF
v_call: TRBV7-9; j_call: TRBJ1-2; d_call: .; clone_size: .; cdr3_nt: TGTGCCAGCAGCCACCCTACCGGGACACGGCAGGGCTATGGCTACACCTTC; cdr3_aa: CASSHPTGTRQGYGYTF
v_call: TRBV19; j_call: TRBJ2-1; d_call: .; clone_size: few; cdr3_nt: TGTGCCAGTAGGTCGACCGGGACTGGCAATGAGCAGTTCTTC; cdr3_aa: CASRSTGTGNEQFF
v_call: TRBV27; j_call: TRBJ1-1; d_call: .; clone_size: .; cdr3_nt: TGTGCCAGCAGCTGGGGCCCAGCGACTGAAGCTTTCTTT; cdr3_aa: CASSWGPATEAFF
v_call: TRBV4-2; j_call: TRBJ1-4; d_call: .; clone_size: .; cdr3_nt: TGTGCCAGCAGCCAAGATCGGGGGTTCGGTGAAAAACTGTTTTTT; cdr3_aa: CASSQDRGFGEKLFF
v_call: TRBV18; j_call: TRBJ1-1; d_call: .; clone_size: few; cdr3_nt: TGTGCCAGCTCCCCGGGCAGGGAGAACACTGAAGCTTTCTTT; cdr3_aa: CASSPGRENTEAFF
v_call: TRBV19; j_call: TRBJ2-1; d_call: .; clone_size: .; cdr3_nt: TGTGCCAGTAGTATTTCGGGCGGGATTTCCTACAATGAGCAGTTCTTC; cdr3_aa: CASSISGGISYNEQFF
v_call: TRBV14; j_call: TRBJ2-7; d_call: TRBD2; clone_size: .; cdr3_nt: TGTGCCAGCAGCCCCAGACTCGGACTAGCCACCTACGAGCAGTACTTC; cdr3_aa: CASSPRLGLATYEQYF
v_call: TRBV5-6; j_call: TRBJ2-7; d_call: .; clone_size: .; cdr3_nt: TGTGCCAGCAGCTTGGTCTTCGTGCCAGGGGCCTACTACGAGCAGTACTTC; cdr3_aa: CASSLVFVPGAYYEQYF
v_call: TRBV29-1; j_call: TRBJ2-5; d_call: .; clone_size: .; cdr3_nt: TGCAGCGTTGAAAAGAACCAGGGAAGGGAGACCCAGTACTTC; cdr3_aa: CSVEKNQGRETQYF
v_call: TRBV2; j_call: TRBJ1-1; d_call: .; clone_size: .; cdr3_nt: TGTGCCAGCAGACGGGGACAGAACACTGAAGCTTTCTTT; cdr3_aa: CASRRGQNTEAFF
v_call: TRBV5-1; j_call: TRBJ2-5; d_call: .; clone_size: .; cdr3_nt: TGCGCCAGCAGTTCAAATCAAGAGACCCAGTACTTC; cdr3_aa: CASSSNQETQYF
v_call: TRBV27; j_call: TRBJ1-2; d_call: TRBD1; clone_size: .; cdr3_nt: TGTGCCAGCAGTCTGACAGGGGGTGGCTACACCTTC; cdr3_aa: CASSLTGGGYTF
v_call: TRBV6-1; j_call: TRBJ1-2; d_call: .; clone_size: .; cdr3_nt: TGTGCCAGCAGGGTCGTAGGGAGGGAGGGCTACACCTTC; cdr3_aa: CASRVVGREGYTF
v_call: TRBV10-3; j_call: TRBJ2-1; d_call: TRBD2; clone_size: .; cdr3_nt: TGTGCCATCAGTGGGGGCGGGGGGTACAATGAGCAGTTCTTC; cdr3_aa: CAISGGGGYNEQFF
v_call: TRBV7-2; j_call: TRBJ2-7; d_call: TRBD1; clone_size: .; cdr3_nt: TGTGCCAGCAGCTCGGGACAGGGGCTCGGCGAGCAGTACTTC; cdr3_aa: CASSSGQGLGEQYF
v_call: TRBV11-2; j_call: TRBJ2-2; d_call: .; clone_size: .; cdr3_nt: TGTGCCAGCATTGGCGAACAGAGAAACACCGGGGAGCTGTTTTTT; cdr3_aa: CASIGEQRNTGELFF